These T cell receptor beta chains were read from a single sample in a study of T cell repertoires in cytomegalovirus infection. TCRdb ran MiXCR on the reads and lists one entry per CDR3 protein. Among about 830,000 distinct CDR3 sequences listed, approximately 29% were seen once. No antigen has been identified for these receptors. Here the sequenced sample was cultured CD8+ T cells from PBMCs, taken from culture after CMV antigen stimulation. These receptors all stem from a human donor in good health (CMV status not recorded). Some clones in this sample may be carry-over from other donors' samples. The CDR3 runs from the conserved cysteine through the conserved F or W. Each record gives: clone size, D gene, V gene, J gene, CDR3 DNA, CDR3 protein. The D gene is left open where the match is weak. Clone size, where shown, is once, few, many, or a class for clones that have expanded.

>many|NA|TRBV11-2|TRBJ1-1
TGTGCCAGCAGCTTATGGACTGCCCCGCGGGCAGGAAAGAACACTGAAGCTTTCTTT
CASSLWTAPRAGKNTEAFF
>few|TRBD1|TRBV7-6|TRBJ2-1
TGTGCCAGCAGCACCGGGACAGGGGCTCCGGGGCAGTTCTTC
CASSTGTGAPGQFF
>once|TRBD1|TRBV20-1|TRBJ2-7
TGCAGTGTTGGGACAGGGTCTAACGAGCAGTACTTC
CSVGTGSNEQYF
>NA|NA|TRBV10-3|TRBJ2-3
TGTGCCATCAGCCTTACAGAATCCACAGATACGCAGTATTTT
CAISLTESTDTQYF
>NA|NA|TRBV19|TRBJ1-1
TGTGCCGCGGGACCCCCCGGGGGAATGAACACTGAAGCTTTCTTT
CAAGPPGGMNTEAFF
>few|TRBD1|TRBV12-3/TRBV12-4|TRBJ1-1
TGTGCCAGCAGTAGACAGGGTTTAACTTTCTTT
CASSRQGLTFF
>NA|NA|TRBV6-5|TRBJ1-2
TGTGCCAGCGTTAAGCCGTACAGCCCCTATGGCTACACCTTC
CASVKPYSPYGYTF
>once|NA|TRBV27|TRBJ1-5
TGTGCCAGCAGTACCGTCGGGGACGCTAATCAGCCCCAGCATTTT
CASSTVGDANQPQHF
>NA|TRBD1|TRBV5-4|TRBJ2-4
TGTGCCAGCAGCTTAAAATGGGACAGAAAAAACATTCAGTACTTC
CASSLKWDRKNIQYF
>NA|TRBD1|TRBV2|TRBJ1-6
TGTGCCAGCAGTGAAGCTTCATTCGGACAGGGGACCCTTTCACCCCTCCACTTT
CASSEASFGQGTLSPLHF
>NA|TRBD1|TRBV9|TRBJ1-1
TGTGCCAGCAGCCCTGGGGACAGTGGGGGGGCTGAAGCTTTCTTT
CASSPGDSGGAEAFF
>NA|NA|TRBV7-3|TRBJ2-1
TGTGCCAGCAGCTCACCCACAGGGCGGGGGCTCGGGAATGAGCAGTTCTTC
CASSSPTGRGLGNEQFF
>few|TRBD1|TRBV6-6|TRBJ2-7
TGTGCCAGCAGTTACCGACGGGACAGTCTCTACGAGCAGTACTTC
CASSYRRDSLYEQYF
>NA|NA|TRBV12-3/TRBV12-4|TRBJ1-5
TGTGCCAGCACCCCTGACGGTAGCAATCAGCCCCAGCATTTT
CASTPDGSNQPQHF
>NA|NA|TRBV6-5|TRBJ2-5
TGTGCCAGCAGTTACCTGGTCAATAGGGAGACCCAGTACTTC
CASSYLVNRETQYF
>NA|NA|TRBV24-1|TRBJ2-2
TGTGCCACCTCCCAGGGGTCCGGGGAGCTGTTTTTT
CATSQGSGELFF
>NA|TRBD1|TRBV10-3|TRBJ2-3
TGTGCCATCAGAGAGACGGGACAGATGAATTCCACAGATACGCAGTATTTT
CAIRETGQMNSTDTQYF
>few|TRBD2|TRBV28|TRBJ2-1
TGTGCCAGCAGTTTAATAGCGGGGGCCGTGTACAATGAGCAGTTCTTC
CASSLIAGAVYNEQFF
>few|TRBD2|TRBV20-1|TRBJ2-1
TGCAGTGCTAGCCCTGGGAGCGGGGCCCAATCGGAGCAGTTCTTC
CSASPGSGAQSEQFF
>NA|TRBD2|TRBV6-2/TRBV6-3|TRBJ2-2
TGTGCCAGCAGCCCTTTAGCGGGGACGAACACCGGGGAGCTGTTTTTT
CASSPLAGTNTGELFF
>few|TRBD2|TRBV20-1|TRBJ2-6
TGCAGCACCCCCGGGGGGGCTAACTCGGGGGCCAACGTCCTGACTTTC
CSTPGGANSGANVLTF
>few|NA|TRBV29-1|TRBJ2-1
TGCAGCGTTGAGTCGCTAGCGATTGAGCAGTTCTTC
CSVESLAIEQFF
>many|NA|TRBV7-8|TRBJ2-5
TGTGCCAGCAGCGCACTAGCCTACCAAGAGACCCAGTACTTC
CASSALAYQETQYF
>NA|NA|TRBV6-1|TRBJ2-3
TGTGCCAGCAGTCGACCTTTCACAGATACGCAGTATTTT
CASSRPFTDTQYF
>NA|NA|TRBV4-1|TRBJ2-1
TGCGCCAGCAGCCCATTAGCCACCCGGGGGCCCTACAATGAGCAGTTCTTC
CASSPLATRGPYNEQFF
>few|NA|TRBV6-1|TRBJ1-2
TGTGCCAGCTGCACGACAGCTACTAACTATGGCTACACCTTC
CASCTTATNYGYTF
>NA|TRBD1|TRBV6-5|TRBJ2-2
TGTGCCAGCAGTTACGGAACAGGGGCCTACACCGGGGAGCTGTTTTTT
CASSYGTGAYTGELFF
>few|NA|TRBV10-3|TRBJ1-2
TGTGCCATCAGTGTATATTTGGGTTTGGGGAACGGTTCGACCTATGGCTACACCTTC
CAISVYLGLGNGSTYGYTF
>NA|NA|TRBV19|TRBJ2-2
TGTGCCAGTAGCAGGGAGATGGACACCGGGGAGCTGTTTTTT
CASSREMDTGELFF
>few|NA|TRBV7-6|TRBJ1-1
TGTGCCAGCAGCTCAGGGTCGGTGAACACTGAAGCTTTCTTT
CASSSGSVNTEAFF
>once|NA|TRBV24-1|TRBJ1-6
TGTGCCATCATAGGCCGGGATTCACCCCTCCACTTT
CAIIGRDSPLHF
>few|TRBD1|TRBV19|TRBJ2-3
TGTGCCAGTAGTATCGAGGGGACAGGGTCAGATACGCAGTATTTT
CASSIEGTGSDTQYF
>once|TRBD1|TRBV5-3|TRBJ2-7
TGTGCCAGCAGACAGGACAGGCACGAGCAGTACTTC
CASRQDRHEQYF
>NA|NA|TRBV2|TRBJ1-1
TGTGCCAGCAGATTGTGGGACATTTTGAACACTGAAGCTTTCTTT
CASRLWDILNTEAFF
>NA|TRBD2|TRBV7-9|TRBJ2-3
TGTGCCAGCAGACTCGGGCGGCGGGGGAAGGCAGATACGCAGTATTTT
CASRLGRRGKADTQYF
>many|NA|TRBV6-1|TRBJ1-1
TGTGCCAGCAGTCCCGGTGAGTGGACTGAAGCTTTCTTT
CASSPGEWTEAFF
>few|NA|TRBV7-6|TRBJ1-1
TGTGCCAGCAGCTTAGGATCAGACAACACTGAAGCTTTCTTT
CASSLGSDNTEAFF
>NA|NA|TRBV29-1|TRBJ2-7
TGCAGCGTTGGAGGGGGAAACGAGCAGTACTTC
CSVGGGNEQYF
>NA|TRBD1|TRBV29-1|TRBJ2-3
TGCAGCGTTGAAGATCCAGGACAGGGCACAGATACGCAGTATTTT
CSVEDPGQGTDTQYF
>NA|TRBD1|TRBV12-3/TRBV12-4|TRBJ1-3
TGTGCCAGCAGTCCGGCGGGGACAGGGAGTTTTGGGGGGTACTCTGGAAACACCATATATTTT
CASSPAGTGSFGGYSGNTIYF
>NA|NA|TRBV7-9|TRBJ1-2
TGTGCCAGCAGCAATAGCGGGGAACTCTATGGCTACACCTTC
CASSNSGELYGYTF
>NA|TRBD1|TRBV12-3/TRBV12-4|TRBJ2-1
TGTGCCAGCAGTCTCCCAATCCGACCTGGGACAGTCGCCAATGAGCAGTTCTTC
CASSLPIRPGTVANEQFF
>few|TRBD2|TRBV15|TRBJ2-7
TGTGCCACCAGCAGTTCTTCCGGGACTAGCGGGCCCTCCTACGAGCAGTACTTC
CATSSSSGTSGPSYEQYF
>NA|NA|TRBV12-3/TRBV12-4|TRBJ2-1
TGTGCCAGCATACGGGGGGCGAGCTCCTACAATGAGCAGTTCTTC
CASIRGASSYNEQFF
>few|NA|TRBV12-3/TRBV12-4|TRBJ2-7
TGTGCCAGCAGTCCCGGGGTCGTCGGCGAGCAGTACTTC
CASSPGVVGEQYF
>NA|NA|TRBV7-6|TRBJ2-1
TGTGCCAGCAGCTTAGCGGGGGCAGGGTTTAATGAGCAGTTCTTC
CASSLAGAGFNEQFF
>few|NA|TRBV6-2/TRBV6-3|TRBJ1-1
TGTGCCAGCAGTTATTTCGGCAGCGGGACTGAAGCTTTCTTT
CASSYFGSGTEAFF
>NA|TRBD1|TRBV7-9|TRBJ1-6
TGTGCCAGCAGCTTAGCGGGGGGACAGGGGGGTTACTCACCCCTCCACTTT
CASSLAGGQGGYSPLHF
>NA|TRBD2|TRBV6-2/TRBV6-3|TRBJ2-2
TGTGCCAACGGACTAGCGGGGGGGCCGGATCCACCCGGGGAGCTGTTTTTT
CANGLAGGPDPPGELFF
>few|NA|TRBV4-1|TRBJ2-2
TGCGCCAGCAGCCACTCGCCAGAGTCCCACACCGGGGAGCTGTTTTTT
CASSHSPESHTGELFF
>NA|TRBD1|TRBV4-3|TRBJ2-1
TGCGCCAGCAGCCAGCCGGGACAGGGGGCTGGTGAGCAGTTCTTC
CASSQPGQGAGEQFF
>NA|NA|TRBV7-9|TRBJ2-3
TGTGCCAGCAGCTTACCCCTACAGGGAGGGGTAGGAGATACGCAGTATTTT
CASSLPLQGGVGDTQYF
>NA|TRBD1|TRBV7-6|TRBJ1-6
TGTGCCAGCAGCCTTCGACAGGGGAATAATTCACCCCTCCACTTT
CASSLRQGNNSPLHF
>NA|TRBD1|TRBV4-1|TRBJ2-1
TGCGCCAGCAGCCGAGGGACAGTGCGAAATGAGCAGTTCTTC
CASSRGTVRNEQFF
>few|NA|TRBV10-2|TRBJ2-3
TGCGCCAGCAGTAACGCGGGGAGGTTGAGGGATACGCAGTATTTT
CASSNAGRLRDTQYF
>once|NA|TRBV7-6|TRBJ2-2
TGTGCCAGCAGCCCCAGCCGGAGGACCGGGGAGCTGTTTTTT
CASSPSRRTGELFF
>NA|NA|TRBV7-9|TRBJ1-1
TGTGCCAGCAGCTTAGCGCCGGCGGAGCCCCAGAACACTGAAGCTTTCTTT
CASSLAPAEPQNTEAFF